What follows is one T cell receptor (beta chain) and its context. The antigen this receptor binds is unknown. No base quality values were provided; no much bigger clone lies one nucleotide off. The data were taken from a study of CD4 T cells in relation to SARS-CoV-2 and coronaviruses (dated by TCRdb to the early 2020s). Turning to the overall study: In the ViraFEST assay, PBMCs were grown with antigen for about eleven days, and TCR beta CDR3s were then sequenced to identify antigen-specific clonal expansions. Across all 12 patients in the convalescent cohort, the median age was about 35 years, with a range of 21 to 72 years. The roughly 12 convalescent patients included 8 males and 4 females; two subjects were Hispanic. Shared crossreactive spike epitopes were mapped to their HLA restriction using patient-derived lymphoblastoid cell lines. Memory CD4+ T cell crossreactivity between SARS-CoV-2 and common cold coronavirus spike proteins was assessed at the TCR clonotype level in the study. The Adaptive Biotechnologies TCR-sequencing kit was used to sequence samples from a few pre-COVID donors and the naive versus memory experiments, whereas other data were Illumina-based. For other donors in the study, expansion assays were sequenced with a different, Illumina-based TCR-beta assay. Here is what the overall study found, with its caveats: The study was constrained by small numbers of patients and of tested TCRs. No donor contributed both pre-pandemic and post-infection samples, which limited tracing the source of pre-existing responses. Compared with monoreactive clones, crossreactive clones had significantly weaker SARS-CoV-2-driven expansion, a result consistent with antigenic imprinting. Sequencing of naive versus memory cells indicated that the assay detects memory recall responses, not primary responses primed during culture. Crossreactivity analysis was centred on spike protein, so crossreactivity against other viral proteins was not assessed. Memory CD4+ clonotypes crossrecognizing SARS-CoV-2 and at least one common cold coronavirus spike were found in approximately 65% of donors.

Naive and memory CD4+ T cells were separated from cryopreserved PBMCs by first enriching for CD4 and then performing EasySep naive CD4+ T cell enrichment. Sorted naive or memory CD4+ T cells (about 10^5) were cultured 1:1 with T cell-depleted PBMCs and CEF peptides for more than eight days. Each peptide culture condition was generally run in triplicate replicate wells. PBMCs were isolated from leukapheresis product or whole blood by Ficoll-Paque PLUS gradient centrifugation. PBMCs were either cryopreserved at -140°C or used fresh in the expansion assay. The QIAamp Micro DNA Kit was used to extract genomic DNA from the CD4+ T cells. Survey-level immunoSEQ TCR-beta sequencing was performed on DNA from CEF-cultured naive and memory CD4+ T cells. On the study's bioinformatics: Preprocessing removed nonproductive sequences and CDR3s not starting with C, not ending with F or W, or shorter than 7 amino acids. The MANAFEST web app identified antigen-specific clonotypes based on expansion compared with the reference and other culture wells. To be counted as positive, a clone had to show significant expansion compared with the reference culture, at an FDR below 0.05, in 2 of 3 replicate wells. Positive clones also required significant expansion versus all other tandem wells and an odds ratio above 5. Cultured and uncultured naive and memory CD4+ repertoires were searched for previously identified spike- and CEF-reactive CDR3s. Pairwise Levenshtein distance, computed with the stringdist R package after three terminal residues were trimmed from each end, was used as the measure of CDR3 homology. TCRdb mirrors the immuneACCESS table, restricted to in-frame sequences. Some clones are absent from its copies; in checked studies, under half trace to an unresolved V gene, and the reason for the others is unknown. Clonal size and the V and J genes are those of that table, whereas D and trimming came from the DNA. The sample data list about 37,000 clones, and approximately 81% of these were observed just once. 3.5% to 5% of the sample comes from the top ten.

The germline V gene supplies CDR1 SGHVS and CDR2 FQNEAQ. V loses 9 bases, J loses 1 base, and the germline ends lie 22 bases apart. CDR3 length: 17 amino acids, cysteine to phenylalanine. The only DNA kept is the CDR3, 51 bases in frame from the first base. In this chain, TRBV7-8 is recombined with TRBJ2-1; the D gene is tentatively TRBD1 or TRBD2, each matching 5 bases. The TCR comes from an adult with COVID-19. Source material: naive CD4+ T cells from PBMCs, cultured in vitro. Per the publication, the cell subset or site label means: naive CD4+ T cells isolated by negative enrichment. In nucleotides, the sequence is TGTGCCAGTTCCCTAGTACGGGGTCAGGGATCCTACAATGAGCAGTTCTTC. This sequence encodes CASSLVRGQGSYNEQFF.